The 14 T cell receptor beta chains presented below share a single source sample, sequenced in a study of shared clonotypes between healthy human individuals. The protocol was immunoSEQ multiplex PCR, while the TCRdb copy is restricted to in-frame clones and leaves out a portion. Of around 200,000 clones in the sample, approximately 60% were seen once. Sequenced: memory CD4+ T cells sorted from blood. The subset here: CD45RA-negative fraction. The receptors stem from a man aged 30 to 45 in good health.

The J gene is TRBJ2-7, the V gene TRBV5-8; D gene ambiguous. V lost 1 base to trimming and J lost 2 bases, with 16 bases between them. Germline V gives CDR1 SGHTS, CDR2 YDEGEE. The CDR3 contains 16 residues. The CDR3 region has the DNA TGTGCCAGCAGCTTGTGGACCCACTCCTTCACCTACGAGCAGTACTTC. As protein: CASSLWTHSFTYEQYF. The whole variable domain, remainder taken from reference TRBV5-8 and TRBJ2-7, is EAGVTQSPTHLIKTRGQQATLRCSPISGHTSVYWYQQALGLGLQFLLWYDEGEERNRGNFPPRFSGRQFPNYSSELNVNALELEDSALYLCASSLWTHSFTYEQYFGPGTRLTVT.

Within the sample, this clone is medium-sized. This chain joins TRBV27 and TRBJ1-5, with a possible D match to TRBD1 (6 bases). There are 16 residues in the CDR3. Germline-derived CDR1 and CDR2 are MNHEY and SMNVEV (reference sequence). Trimming shortened V by 0 bases and J by 4 bases, and 13 bases separated the two germline ends. The CDR3 DNA reads TGTGCCAGCAGTTTATCCCCGCCTCAGGGGAATCAGCCCCAGCATTTT. It is translated as CASSLSPPQGNQPQHF.

The rearrangement links TRBV9 to TRBJ1-5; the D gene is possibly TRBD1 (5 bases). The V gene lost 4 bases and the J gene lost 5 bases, with 10 bases spanning the gap. The CDR3 is 13 residues long. Germline assignment: CDR1 SGDLS and CDR2 YYNGEE. CDR3 nucleotides: TGTGCCAGCAGCAAGGGAGGGGATCAGCCCCAGCATTTT. Translating gives CASSKGGDQPQHF.

The gene calls are TRBV28 and TRBJ1-5; D call uncertain. Germline V CDR1 and CDR2: MDHEN, SYDVKM. V was trimmed by 6 bases and J by 6 bases, leaving 15 bases between them. This CDR3 has 14 residues. The CDR3 coding sequence is TGTGCCAGCAGACTAGCTGATCGGGGTCAGCCCCAGCATTTT. This sequence encodes CASRLADRGQPQHF. The full variable domain, rest sourced from reference TRBV28 and TRBJ1-5, is DVKVTQSSRYLVKRTGEKVFLECVQDMDHENMFWYRQDPGLGLRLIYFSYDVKMKEKGDIPEGYSVSREKKERFSLILESASTNQTSMYLCASRLADRGQPQHFGDGTRLSIL.

This clone was recorded at least ten times. This CDR3 is CASSRYKNTEAFF. The DNA for the CDR3 is TGTGCCAGCAGTCGATACAAGAACACTGAAGCTTTCTTT. V gene TRBV28 combines with J gene TRBJ1-1; D ambiguous. Germline CDR1 is MDHEN and CDR2 is SYDVKM. The CDR3 loop spans 13 amino acids. The germline V and J ends were trimmed by 5 bases and 1 base, with 8 bases remaining between them.

This chain connects TRBV4-3 to TRBJ1-2; no reliable D call. Per the germline V gene, CDR1 is LGHNA and CDR2 is YSLEER. The CDR3 contains 14 residues. The V end lost 1 base, the J end lost 2 bases, and 8 bases lay between the germline ends. The CDR3 here is CASSQGPKNYGYTF. CDR3 DNA: TGCGCCAGCAGCCAAGGACCGAAGAACTATGGCTACACCTTC.

This chain links TRBV28 with TRBJ2-2; possible D gene TRBD2, 5 bases. V was clipped by 6 bases and J by 3 bases, with 8 bases between them. This CDR3 region has 13 residues. Per germline, CDR1 MDHEN and CDR2 SYDVKM. The CDR3 DNA sequence: TGTGCCAGCAGCCCCGGGGACACCGGGGAGCTGTTTTTT. Amino acids: CASSPGDTGELFF.

J is TRBJ2-7 and V is TRBV28, with D perhaps matching TRBD1 (5 bases). The germline gives CDR1 MDHEN, CDR2 SYDVKM. Trimming removed 6 bases from V and 0 bases from J, with 15 bases in between. The CDR3 totals 15 residues. The CDR3 bases are TGTGCCAGCAGCCCTCAGGGCAGGTTCTCCTACGAGCAGTACTTC. Protein: CASSPQGRFSYEQYF.

The chain joins TRBV5-1 to TRBJ2-1; TRBD1 is a possible D gene (6 bases). The CDR3 runs to 16 residues. Germline values: CDR1 SGHRS, CDR2 YFSETQ. The germline V and J ends were trimmed by 2 bases and 0 bases, with 12 bases remaining between them. CDR3 amino acids: CASSFQGMGSYNEQFF. CDR3 nucleotide sequence: TGCGCCAGCAGCTTCCAGGGGATGGGCTCCTACAATGAGCAGTTCTTC.

V is TRBV6-5 and J is TRBJ2-5; TRBD2 matches at 8 bases. Germline CDR1 MNHEY, CDR2 SVGAGI. The ends lost 0 bases at V and 6 bases at J; junction bases unmatched: 9. The CDR3 consists of 16 residues. The CDR3: CASSYSPSGSTKTQYF. The CDR3 coding sequence is TGTGCCAGCAGTTACTCTCCGAGCGGGAGTACAAAGACCCAGTACTTC.

Regarding this clone: This same CDR3 is encoded by further DNA sequences in the sample. The chain joins TRBV18 to TRBJ2-7; the match to TRBD1 covers 9 bases. The junction had 6 bases not matched to a gene; V was cut back by 5 bases and J by 4 bases. Germline V gene lookup returns CDR1 KGHSH and CDR2 LQKENI. The length of the CDR3 is 14 residues. The CDR3 sequence: CASSAGTGLYEQYF. In nucleotides, the CDR3 is TGTGCCAGCTCAGCCGGGACAGGGTTATACGAGCAGTACTTC.

This clone was detected only a few times. This chain connects TRBV5-5 to TRBJ2-2; D not resolved. Deletions cut 0 bases from V and 12 bases from J, with 12 bases between. CDR3 length: 13 residues. Looked up from germline, CDR1 is SGHKS and CDR2 is YYEKEE (reference sequence). This CDR3 reads CASSLATQMKLFF. CDR3 sequence (DNA): TGTGCCAGCAGCTTGGCTACCCAAATGAAGCTGTTTTTT.

The V and J genes are TRBV25-1 and TRBJ1-1, with 7 bases matching TRBD1. The CDR3 has 14 amino acids. J gave up 0 bases and V 6 bases, and 4 bases lay outside the gene matches. The V gene's germline CDR1 is MGHDK and CDR2 SYGVNS. The CDR3 protein is CASSPGQMNTEAFF. The CDR3, as DNA: TGTGCCAGCAGCCCGGGACAGATGAACACTGAAGCTTTCTTT.

V gene TRBV7-3 combines with J gene TRBJ2-7, with TRBD2 identical over 12 bases. V was clipped by 1 base and J by 3 bases; unmatched bases: 7. CDR3 length: 17 amino acids. Germline loops: CDR1 SGHTA, CDR2 FQGTGA. The CDR3, as DNA: TGTGCCAGCAGCTTAAGTGTCCGGACTAGCGGGGTCTACGAGCAGTACTTC. Protein: CASSLSVRTSGVYEQYF.